The clone carrying this T cell receptor (beta chain) was detected ten times or more. Antigen unknown. This entry is derived from a study of identical twins. Study-level points and caveats: Weaker excess twin sharing was observed in beta out-of-frame sequences.

TCRdb called the 5' RACE reads again in MiXCR, with one record for every CDR3 protein. Of some 500,000 distinct CDR3 sequences listed, more than 9% are singletons. The sample also formed part of further work on yellow fever vaccine responses in identical twins.

This TCR was recovered from a woman aged 18-29 years in good health. The specimen was PBMCs.

In DNA form, the CDR3 reads TGCAGTGCTCTACGCGCCGGGACCAGCTACGAGCAGTACTTC. This translates into CSALRAGTSYEQYF. The gene calls are TRBV20-1 and TRBJ2-7, with D possibly called TRBD1 or TRBD2 (5 bases each). Germline V gene lookup returns CDR1 DFQATT and CDR2 SNEGSKA (reference sequence). The CDR3 runs to 14 residues. The V end was cut by 5 bases, the J end by 3 bases, with 17 bases between.